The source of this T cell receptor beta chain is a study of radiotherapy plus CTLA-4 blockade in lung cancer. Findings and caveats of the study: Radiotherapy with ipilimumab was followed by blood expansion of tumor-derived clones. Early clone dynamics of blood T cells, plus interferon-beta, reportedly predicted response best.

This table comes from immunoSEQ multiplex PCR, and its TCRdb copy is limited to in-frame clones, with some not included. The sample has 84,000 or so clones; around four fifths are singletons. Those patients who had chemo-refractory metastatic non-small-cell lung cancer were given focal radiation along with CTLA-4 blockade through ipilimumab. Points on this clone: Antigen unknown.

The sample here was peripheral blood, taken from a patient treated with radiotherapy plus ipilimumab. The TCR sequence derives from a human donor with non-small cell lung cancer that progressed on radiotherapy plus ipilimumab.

For the CDR3, the DNA is TGCGCCAGCAGCTTGGAGTCAGCTGATGAGACCCAGTACTTC. Residues: CASSLESADETQYF. The genes are TRBV5-1 and TRBJ2-5; D is unclear. V was pared by 0 bases and J by 5 bases, with 11 bases between. This CDR3 region has 14 residues. CDR1 is SGHRS, CDR2 YFSETQ, per germline.